A single sample is the source of the 10 T cell receptor beta chains below, sequenced in a study of blood T cell repertoires in COVID-19. Using immunoSEQ multiplex PCR, the repertoire was profiled, and TCRdb retains in-frame clones only, with some absent. The profile shows roughly 380,000 clones, 85% of them singletons. The material sequenced was peripheral blood. These receptors all stem from a woman under 30 with acute or convalescent COVID-19.

The chain recombines TRBV7-9 with TRBJ1-2; 10 nucleotides agree with TRBD1. CDR3 length: 15 residues. The germline V gene has CDR1 SEHNR and CDR2 FQNEAQ (reference sequence). J gave up 4 bases and V 5 bases, and 7 bases lay outside the gene matches. The DNA for the CDR3 is TGTGCCAGCAGCCAAGAGACAGGGGGCGGCTATGGCTACACCTTC. It specifies CASSQETGGGYGYTF.

The chain has TRBV2 and TRBJ2-1; maybe TRBD1 (6 bases). The ends were cut back, 6 bases at V and 7 bases at J, with 19 bases in the middle. The V gene's germline CDR1 is SNHLY and CDR2 FYNNEI. The length of the CDR3 is 15 residues. The CDR3 nucleotides are TGTGCCAGCAGAGTTGGTCAGGGGCTGGGAAATGAGCAGTTCTTC. Its translation: CASRVGQGLGNEQFF. The full variable domain, in which reference TRBV2 and TRBJ2-1 provide the parts outside the CDR3, is EPEVTQTPSHQVTQMGQEVILRCVPISNHLYFYWYRQILGQKVEFLVSFYNNEISEKSEIFDDQFSVERPDGSNFTLKIRSTKLEDSAMYFCASRVGQGLGNEQFFGPGTRLTVL.

This rearrangement joins TRBV7-2 to TRBJ2-1; possible D gene TRBD2, 7 bases. Germline V CDR1 and CDR2: SGHTA, FQGNSA. The CDR3 length is 15 residues. V lost 5 bases to trimming and J lost 7 bases, with 18 bases between them. CDR3 in DNA: TGTGCCAGCAGCGTGCGGGGGCCCACCGGGAATGAGCAGTTCTTC. Translation: CASSVRGPTGNEQFF.

This chain links TRBV6-5 with TRBJ2-2, with 7 nucleotides matching TRBD1. Germline V gene lookup returns CDR1 MNHEY and CDR2 SVGAGI. The CDR3 sequence is 13 residues long. V trimming: 6 bases; J trimming: 9 bases; junction bases outside the gene matches: 7. The CDR3 loop is CASRRTGERELFF. CDR3 nucleotide sequence: TGTGCCAGCAGGCGTACAGGGGAGCGGGAGCTGTTTTTT.

The chain carries TRBV6-6 and TRBJ2-3; 14 bases map to TRBD2. Germline-derived CDR1 and CDR2 are MNHNY and SVGAGI (reference sequence). The V gene end was trimmed by 5 bases and the J gene end by 0 bases; junction bases not matched to a gene: 16. CDR3 length: 21 residues. The CDR3, as DNA: TGTGCCAGCAGTCTGTCTCCCCCCTGGACTAGCGGGGGGAGTAGCACAGATACGCAGTATTTT. Translation gives CASSLSPPWTSGGSSTDTQYF.

This chain connects TRBV30 to TRBJ1-2; no clear D gene. V lost 0 bases to trimming and J lost 8 bases, with 19 bases between them. CDR3 length equals 15 residues. Germline CDR1 is GTSNPN and CDR2 is SVGIG (reference sequence). For the CDR3, the DNA is TGTGCCTGGAGTGTGGCAGCGGGCCCCTCCCGGGGCTACACCTTC. Amino acid sequence: CAWSVAAGPSRGYTF.

V and J are TRBV24-1 and TRBJ2-1; TRBD1 is a possible D gene (5 bases). From germline, CDR1 is KGHDR and CDR2 SFDVKD. The CDR3 extends over 18 amino acids. The V end lost 7 bases, the J end lost 2 bases, and 23 bases lay between the germline ends. CDR3 protein: CATSPGHPSAPTYNEQFF. CDR3 coding DNA: TGTGCCACCAGCCCAGGACACCCTTCTGCCCCTACCTACAATGAGCAGTTCTTC.

The CDR3 is CAIQPTGAGRRTQYF. The CDR3 region has the DNA TGCGCCATCCAACCCACAGGAGCCGGTCGTAGGACCCAGTACTTC. V usage is TRBV10-2 and J usage is TRBJ2-5, with D possibly being TRBD1 (5 bases). V lost 10 bases, J lost 7 bases, and 25 bases lay in between. Looked up from germline, CDR1 is WSHSY and CDR2 is SAAADI. The CDR3 covers 15 residues.

This clone was seen only once. V gene TRBV11-2 combines with J gene TRBJ1-2; D gene unclear. The CDR3 has 14 amino acids. Germline values: CDR1 SGHAT, CDR2 FQNNGV. The ends were cut back, 4 bases at V and 3 bases at J, with 12 bases in the middle. The CDR3 region has the DNA TGTGCCAGCAGCTCATGGAGGAATTACTATGGCTACACCTTC. This encodes CASSSWRNYYGYTF. Based on the CDR3 plus reference TRBV11-2 and TRBJ1-2, the full variable domain is EAGVAQSPRYKIIEKRQSVAFWCNPISGHATLYWYQQILGQGPKLLIQFQNNGVVDDSQLPKDRFSAERLKGVDSTLKIQPAKLEDSAVYLCASSSWRNYYGYTFGSGTRLTVV.

V gene TRBV28 combines with J gene TRBJ1-4; D unclear. Trimming stripped 3 bases from V and 4 bases from J, with 6 bases between. Germline CDR1 reads MDHEN; CDR2 reads SYDVKM. The CDR3 consists of 13 residues. The CDR3, as DNA: TGTGCCAGCAGTTTGGCCTTTAATGAAAAACTGTTTTTT. It specifies CASSLAFNEKLFF.